A selection of T cell receptor beta chains follows, all from one sample in a study of T cell changes during pregnancy in multiple sclerosis. Sequencing used immunoSEQ multiplex PCR; TCRdb keeps in-frame clones, though not all of them. The sample includes roughly 97,000 clones, 90% of them seen just once. The source material was peripheral blood, sampled in the second trimester of pregnancy. Receptors originate from a female donor in good health, enrolled as a control in a pregnancy study. Each CDR3 is given with its conserved first and last residue. A D gene is named only where the DNA matches it firmly. Size is stated for part of the rows, as once, few or many counts, or as a class when the clone is expanded.

D gene: NA
J gene: TRBJ2-5
clone size: NA
V gene: TRBV10-3
CDR3 DNA: TGTGCCATCAGTGACCTAGCCCAAGAGACCCAGTACTTC
CDR3 protein: CAISDLAQETQYF

D gene: TRBD1
J gene: TRBJ1-2
clone size: NA
V gene: TRBV5-6
CDR3 DNA: TGTGCCAGCAGCCCGGACAGGTCCTATGGCTACACCTTC
CDR3 protein: CASSPDRSYGYTF

D gene: NA
J gene: TRBJ1-5
clone size: NA
V gene: TRBV6-1
CDR3 DNA: TGTGCCAGCAGTGAACGGGGGGTCAGCAATCAGCCCCAGCATTTT
CDR3 protein: CASSERGVSNQPQHF

D gene: NA
J gene: TRBJ1-1
clone size: NA
V gene: TRBV7-2
CDR3 DNA: TGTGCCAGCAGCCGGGGGACGGTGAACACTGAAGCTTTCTTT
CDR3 protein: CASSRGTVNTEAFF

D gene: NA
J gene: TRBJ2-7
clone size: NA
V gene: TRBV7-9
CDR3 DNA: TGTGCCAGCAGCGCACAGGGATCCTACGAGCAGTACTTC
CDR3 protein: CASSAQGSYEQYF

D gene: TRBD1
J gene: TRBJ2-3
clone size: few
V gene: TRBV19
CDR3 DNA: TGTGCCAGTAGTCTCTCCGGGACAGGGGGCACAGATACGCAGTATTTT
CDR3 protein: CASSLSGTGGTDTQYF

D gene: NA
J gene: TRBJ1-2
clone size: NA
V gene: TRBV27
CDR3 DNA: TGTGCCAGCAGGGCGTGGGAGGGGAGTGGCTACACCTTC
CDR3 protein: CASRAWEGSGYTF

D gene: TRBD1
J gene: TRBJ1-2
clone size: NA
V gene: TRBV25-1
CDR3 DNA: TGTGCCAGCAGTGAATATCCGACAGGGGGAGACTATGGCTACACCTTC
CDR3 protein: CASSEYPTGGDYGYTF

D gene: NA
J gene: TRBJ1-4
clone size: NA
V gene: TRBV6-1
CDR3 DNA: TGTGCCAGCAGTAGGAGGGGAGAGGTTGAAAAACTGTTTTTT
CDR3 protein: CASSRRGEVEKLFF

D gene: NA
J gene: TRBJ2-7
clone size: NA
V gene: TRBV28
CDR3 DNA: TGTGCCAGCAGAGAAGGGTCCGCAGGAGGGGACGAGCAGTACTTC
CDR3 protein: CASREGSAGGDEQYF

D gene: NA
J gene: TRBJ1-4
clone size: NA
V gene: TRBV29-1
CDR3 DNA: TGCAGCGCCTCCGTGAATGGGGCGCAGGAAAAACTGTTTTTT
CDR3 protein: CSASVNGAQEKLFF

D gene: TRBD1
J gene: TRBJ1-3
clone size: NA
V gene: TRBV18
CDR3 DNA: TGTGCCAGCTCGGACAGGGTTGTCTCTGGAAACACCATATATTTT
CDR3 protein: CASSDRVVSGNTIYF

D gene: TRBD1
J gene: TRBJ1-2
clone size: once
V gene: TRBV27
CDR3 DNA: TGTGCCAGCAGTCCGACAGGGGATGGCTACACCTTC
CDR3 protein: CASSPTGDGYTF

D gene: NA
J gene: TRBJ2-7
clone size: NA
V gene: TRBV5-8
CDR3 DNA: TGTGCCAGCAGCTTGGCCCCGTTTTCCTACGAGCAGTACTTC
CDR3 protein: CASSLAPFSYEQYF

D gene: TRBD1
J gene: TRBJ2-7
clone size: NA
V gene: TRBV10-3
CDR3 DNA: TGTGCCATCACCCGGACAGGGGCCAAATACGAGCAGTACTTC
CDR3 protein: CAITRTGAKYEQYF

D gene: NA
J gene: TRBJ1-5
clone size: NA
V gene: TRBV4-1
CDR3 DNA: TGCGCCAGCAGCCCCCTCGGAGGGGACCAGCATTTT
CDR3 protein: CASSPLGGDQHF

D gene: NA
J gene: TRBJ1-2
clone size: NA
V gene: TRBV27
CDR3 DNA: TGTGCCAGCAGTTTATCTCCTCGCTTAGATGTCTATGGCTACACCTTC
CDR3 protein: CASSLSPRLDVYGYTF

D gene: TRBD2
J gene: TRBJ2-6
clone size: NA
V gene: TRBV4-3
CDR3 DNA: TGCGCCAGCGGGGAGGGAAACTCTGGGGCCAACGTCCTGACTTTC
CDR3 protein: CASGEGNSGANVLTF

D gene: TRBD2
J gene: TRBJ2-1
clone size: NA
V gene: TRBV9
CDR3 DNA: TGTGCCAGCAGCATTATAGCGGGGTTCTCCTACAATGAGCAGTTCTTC
CDR3 protein: CASSIIAGFSYNEQFF

D gene: TRBD2
J gene: TRBJ2-1
clone size: NA
V gene: TRBV30
CDR3 DNA: TGTGCCTGGGCCACGGGACTAGCGGGTCCCGAGCAGTTCTTC
CDR3 protein: CAWATGLAGPEQFF

D gene: TRBD1
J gene: TRBJ1-2
clone size: NA
V gene: TRBV19
CDR3 DNA: TGTGCCAGTAGGACTTCTGGGACAGGGAACTATGGCTACACCTTC
CDR3 protein: CASRTSGTGNYGYTF

D gene: TRBD1
J gene: TRBJ1-1
clone size: NA
V gene: TRBV7-2
CDR3 DNA: TGTGCCAGCAGCTGGGACAGGTTGGGCGCTGAAGCTTTCTTT
CDR3 protein: CASSWDRLGAEAFF

D gene: NA
J gene: TRBJ2-1
clone size: NA
V gene: TRBV2
CDR3 DNA: TGTGCCAGCAGTATGGTTACAGGGCGCTCCTACAATGAGCAGTTCTTC
CDR3 protein: CASSMVTGRSYNEQFF

D gene: NA
J gene: TRBJ1-2
clone size: NA
V gene: TRBV5-1
CDR3 DNA: TGCGCCAGCAGCTTGGAGGGGCAGAACTATGGCTACACCTTC
CDR3 protein: CASSLEGQNYGYTF

D gene: TRBD1
J gene: TRBJ1-5
clone size: once
V gene: TRBV10-3
CDR3 DNA: TGTGCCATCAGTGAGATTACAGGGGATCAGCCCCAGCATTTT
CDR3 protein: CAISEITGDQPQHF

D gene: TRBD1
J gene: TRBJ2-1
clone size: once
V gene: TRBV5-1
CDR3 DNA: TGCGCCAGCAGCCGGAACCGGGACAGGGGTTCCTACAATGAGCAGTTCTTC
CDR3 protein: CASSRNRDRGSYNEQFF

D gene: TRBD1
J gene: TRBJ1-6
clone size: few
V gene: TRBV2
CDR3 DNA: TGTGCCAGCAGGACAGGGATACCCCTCCACTTT
CDR3 protein: CASRTGIPLHF

D gene: NA
J gene: TRBJ2-7
clone size: NA
V gene: TRBV9
CDR3 DNA: TGTGCCAGCAGCTCAGCCTACGAGCAGTACTTC
CDR3 protein: CASSSAYEQYF

D gene: TRBD2
J gene: TRBJ2-7
clone size: NA
V gene: TRBV11-2
CDR3 DNA: TGTGCCAGCAGATTTACTGGGACTAGCGGGTCCGGGACCTACGAGCAGTACTTC
CDR3 protein: CASRFTGTSGSGTYEQYF

D gene: NA
J gene: TRBJ2-3
clone size: once
V gene: TRBV7-2
CDR3 DNA: TGTGCCAGCAGCTTACTAGCGAACACAGATACGCAGTATTTT
CDR3 protein: CASSLLANTDTQYF

D gene: TRBD1
J gene: TRBJ2-1
clone size: NA
V gene: TRBV7-2
CDR3 DNA: TGTGCCAGCAGCCCGAGAACAGGGGGGCCTGCCAATGAGCAGTTCTTC
CDR3 protein: CASSPRTGGPANEQFF

D gene: NA
J gene: TRBJ1-2
clone size: NA
V gene: TRBV6-5
CDR3 DNA: TGTGCCAGCAGTTACTTGGGGGGGCGAGTAGATGGCTACACCTTC
CDR3 protein: CASSYLGGRVDGYTF

D gene: TRBD1
J gene: TRBJ1-1
clone size: NA
V gene: TRBV19
CDR3 DNA: TGTGCCAGTAGTCTAACCGGGACAGGGGGTACTGAAGCTTTCTTT
CDR3 protein: CASSLTGTGGTEAFF

D gene: TRBD2
J gene: TRBJ2-5
clone size: NA
V gene: TRBV6-5
CDR3 DNA: TGTGCCAGCAGTTACTTCCGGGGGGGAACCCAGTACTTC
CDR3 protein: CASSYFRGGTQYF

D gene: NA
J gene: TRBJ2-3
clone size: NA
V gene: TRBV9
CDR3 DNA: TGTGCCAGCGGGTTAGGCGGAAACACAGATACGCAGTATTTT
CDR3 protein: CASGLGGNTDTQYF

D gene: TRBD1
J gene: TRBJ1-2
clone size: NA
V gene: TRBV5-6
CDR3 DNA: TGTGCCAGCAGCTCGCAGGGGGCGAGCTATGGCTACACCTTC
CDR3 protein: CASSSQGASYGYTF

D gene: NA
J gene: TRBJ1-6
clone size: NA
V gene: TRBV5-1
CDR3 DNA: TGCGCCAGCAGCTTGGTGGGGACTAGGGGCAATTCACCCCTCCACTTT
CDR3 protein: CASSLVGTRGNSPLHF